This T cell receptor (beta chain) was found in a study of monozygotic twins with inflammatory bowel disease. Regarding the study as a whole: Resolution of different T cell subtypes was not achieved.

Comments on this clonotype: Its target is unknown.

TCRdb reprocessed the 5' RACE reads and reports one entry per CDR3 protein, with no DNA. Its table lists some 160,000 distinct CDR3 sequences. The sequencing sample was made of blood. The source of this sequence is a human donor with ulcerative colitis or Crohn's disease, or a healthy co-twin of an affected twin (not recorded which).

The CDR3 loop is CASSLAEIRTEAFF. The V gene is TRBV5-1, the J gene TRBJ1-1. The CDR3 runs to 14 residues. CDR1 is SGHRS, CDR2 YFSETQ, per germline.